Below are 19 T cell receptor beta chains sequenced from a single sample in a study of OX40 agonist ivuxolimab in advanced cancers. The method was immunoSEQ multiplex PCR; TCRdb's version includes in-frame clones alone and lacks a portion of them. The sample consists of about 88,000 clones, about 87% of them appearing once. Sequencing was performed on CD4+ or CD8+ T cells sorted from blood, taken in a trial of the OX40 agonist ivuxolimab. Every receptor here comes from an adult with an advanced solid tumor such as melanoma, head and neck, liver or kidney cancer.

The chain uses TRBV19 and TRBJ1-2; possible D gene TRBD1, 5 bases. The ends were cut back, 5 bases at V and 8 bases at J, with 15 bases in the middle. The CDR3 contains 13 residues. Per the germline V gene, CDR1 is LNHDA and CDR2 is SQIVND (reference sequence). CDR3 in DNA: TGTGCCAGTAGTCGTGACAGCGGTGAAGGCTACACCTTC. Translation gives CASSRDSGEGYTF.

This chain links TRBV19 with TRBJ1-3, with 7 bases fitting TRBD1. This CDR3 has 15 residues. Trimming took 10 bases from V and 2 from J; bases not matched to a gene: 11. Germline loops: CDR1 LNHDA, CDR2 SQIVND (reference sequence). CDR3 loop: CATSPRGQTGNTIYF. CDR3 in DNA: TGTGCCACATCACCGAGGGGGCAAACTGGAAACACCATATATTTT.

CDR3 bases: TGTGCCAGCAGCTTCACAGATACGCAGTATTTT. As protein: CASSFTDTQYF. The gene calls are TRBV7-9 and TRBJ2-3, with D uncertain. The length of the CDR3 is 11 residues. The germline gives CDR1 SEHNR, CDR2 FQNEAQ (reference sequence). The V and J ends lost 3 bases and 2 bases respectively, with 0 bases between them.

The chain couples TRBV10-1 to TRBJ2-2, with D perhaps matching TRBD1 (5 bases). Germline V gene lookup returns CDR1 WNHNN and CDR2 SYGVQD (reference sequence). This CDR3 has 14 amino acids. Between the trimmed V and J ends, which lost 6 bases and 1 base, there was a span of 9 bases. The CDR3 bases are TGCGCCAGCAGCGATGACAGGAACACCGGGGAGCTGTTTTTT. It is translated as CASSDDRNTGELFF.

The rearrangement uses TRBV30 and TRBJ1-2; D may be TRBD1 (6 bases). The CDR3 runs 20 residues. Germline CDR1 is GTSNPN and CDR2 is SVGIG (reference sequence). The V end lost 3 bases, the J end lost 7 bases, and 36 bases lay between the germline ends. The CDR3 is CAWSPFSGGLIGLGSGGYTF. CDR3 nucleotides: TGTGCCTGGAGCCCTTTTTCGGGGGGGCTCATAGGATTAGGCAGTGGTGGCTACACCTTC.

This clone turned up a few times. This chain links TRBV5-4 with TRBJ2-7, with D perhaps being TRBD1 or TRBD2 (6 bases each). Germline V gives CDR1 SGHNT, CDR2 YYREEE (reference sequence). There are 13 residues in the CDR3. The V end lost 0 bases, the J end lost 5 bases, and 9 bases lay between the germline ends. The CDR3 DNA is TGTGCCAGCAGCTTGGAGGGGGGCCACGAGCAGTACTTC. Its protein product is CASSLEGGHEQYF.

The chain is built from TRBV6-1 and TRBJ1-1, with 7 bases aligning to TRBD1. Trimming cost V 6 bases and J 3 bases; bases outside gene matches: 4. Germline CDR1 MNHNS, CDR2 SASEGT. This CDR3 contains 13 residues. CDR3: CASSGDSYTEAFF. DNA for the CDR3: TGTGCCAGCAGCGGGGACAGCTACACTGAAGCTTTCTTT.

The chain recombines TRBV5-4 with TRBJ2-7; 8 nucleotides match TRBD1. V dropped 4 bases and J dropped 6; count of bases not matched to a gene: 12. The CDR3 is 15 amino acids. Germline V gives CDR1 SGHNT, CDR2 YYREEE (reference sequence). CDR3 residues: CASSRTGGYEGEQYF. The CDR3 DNA is TGTGCCAGCAGCAGAACAGGGGGTTATGAGGGCGAGCAGTACTTC.

V and J are TRBV18 and TRBJ1-3; 9 bases map to TRBD1. The CDR3 loop spans 14 amino acids. V lost 3 bases to trimming and J lost 4 bases; unmatched junction nucleotides: 1. Germline CDR1 KGHSH, CDR2 LQKENI. Here the CDR3 reads CASSPTGGGNTIYF. Here the CDR3 DNA reads TGTGCCAGCTCACCGACAGGGGGAGGAAACACCATATATTTT.

The genes are TRBV11-2 and TRBJ2-2; TRBD2 matches 7 bases. This CDR3 comprises 15 residues. V shed 5 bases, J shed 4 bases, and the junction held 7 bases outside the gene matches. Germline V lookup: CDR1 SGHAT, CDR2 FQNNGV. The CDR3 loop is CASSPRGVPTGELFF. CDR3 nucleotide sequence: TGTGCCAGCAGCCCCCGGGGGGTCCCCACCGGGGAGCTGTTTTTT.

The chain combines TRBV14 with TRBJ2-7; D ambiguous. The germline V gene encodes CDR1 SGHDN and CDR2 FVKESK. V lost 1 base and J 4 bases, leaving 5 bases between the germline ends. The CDR3 covers 12 residues. CDR3 sequence: CASSQGPYEQYF. The CDR3 nucleotides are TGTGCCAGCAGCCAAGGTCCGTACGAGCAGTACTTC.

The V and J genes are TRBV28 and TRBJ1-4, with no clear D. The CDR3 loop spans 15 amino acids. The germline gives CDR1 MDHEN, CDR2 SYDVKM. Trimming took 6 bases from V and 0 from J, leaving 11 bases between them. The DNA for the CDR3 is TGTGCCAGCAGAAACGGATCACCAACTAATGAAAAACTGTTTTTT. This codes for CASRNGSPTNEKLFF.

The rearrangement links TRBV5-1 to TRBJ2-2; D is tentatively TRBD1 or TRBD2 (6 bases each). Germline values: CDR1 SGHRS, CDR2 YFSETQ. The V end was cut by 0 bases, the J end by 2 bases, with 11 bases between. The CDR3 extends over 16 amino acids. CDR3 amino acids: CASSLGRGTNTGELFF. CDR3 DNA sequence: TGCGCCAGCAGCTTGGGTCGGGGGACAAACACCGGGGAGCTGTTTTTT.

V usage is TRBV10-1 and J usage is TRBJ2-1; D perhaps matches TRBD2 (7 bases). CDR1 WNHNN and CDR2 SYGVQD come from the germline V gene (reference sequence). The CDR3 has 14 residues. Trimming stripped 6 bases from V and 3 bases from J, with 12 bases between. DNA for the CDR3: TGCGCCAGCAGCCGAGGGGGGGACTACAATGAGCAGTTCTTC. Translation gives CASSRGGDYNEQFF.

This chain connects TRBV7-2 to TRBJ1-5, with D possibly TRBD1 on 6 matching bases. Germline CDR1 and CDR2: SGHTA and FQGNSA. Trimming removed 6 bases at V and 6 bases at J, with 15 bases between. This CDR3 is built from 14 residues. CDR3 sequence (DNA): TGTGCCAGCAGGCCCCGGGGGGCTCGTCAGCCCCAGCATTTT. The encoded protein is CASRPRGARQPQHF.

This chain joins TRBV18 and TRBJ2-6; 9 nucleotides agree with TRBD2. V dropped 1 base and J dropped 12; count of bases not matched to a gene: 10. The CDR3 runs 16 residues. CDR1 and CDR2 (germline): KGHSH, LQKENI. DNA for the CDR3: TGTGCCAGCTCACCACTGTCGTTTAGCGGGAGCAGCGTCCTGACTTTC. Its protein is CASSPLSFSGSSVLTF.

About this clone: One junction end does not reproduce the germline sequence, and a read error may be involved. The chain carries TRBV5-4 and TRBJ1-2; a possible D gene is TRBD1 (6 bases). Germline V gives CDR1 SGHNT, CDR2 YYREEE (reference sequence). The CDR3 runs 14 residues. DNA for the CDR3: TGCGCCAGCAGCCAAAGTACAGGGCTCTATGGCTACACCTTC. Its translation is CASSQSTGLYGYTF. Filled out from reference TRBV5-4 and TRBJ1-2, the complete variable domain reads ETGVTQSPTHLIKTRGQQVTLRCSSQSGHNTVSWYQQALGQGPQFIFQYYREEENGRGNFPPRFSGLQFPNYSSELNVNALELDDSALYLCASSQSTGLYGYTFGSGTRLTVV.

This chain links TRBV18 with TRBJ2-7, with D possibly matching TRBD1 (5 bases). Germline V gene sequence: CDR1 KGHSH, CDR2 LQKENI. There are 16 residues in the CDR3. Trimming left V 1 base short and J 3 bases short, with 16 bases between. The CDR3 bases are TGTGCCAGCTCACCACGCGTGACAGCCTCGTTCTACGAGCAGTACTTC. Translated, it gives CASSPRVTASFYEQYF.

The gene calls are TRBV5-1 and TRBJ1-2; D is perhaps TRBD1 (6 bases). The germline V gene has CDR1 SGHRS and CDR2 YFSETQ. There are 13 residues in the CDR3. Deletions cut 6 bases from V and 4 bases from J, with 13 bases between. CDR3 amino acids: CASNSGQSYGYTF. CDR3 DNA: TGCGCCAGCAACTCCGGACAGTCCTATGGCTACACCTTC.